What follows describes a single TCR beta chain. Its antigen is undetermined. The entry originates in a study of T cells in Graves' hyperthyroidism and ophthalmopathy. Findings and caveats of the study: From stable hyperthyroidism, ophthalmopathy was separated by a 13 V-J model.

Graves' hyperthyroidism qualified as stable when ophthalmopathy did not progress within 18 months. RNA transcripts served as the template for amplifying TCR beta CDR3 regions. The HTBI primer set served for first-round RT-PCR of the TCR CDR3. From the multiplex PCR reads, TCRdb called clonotypes with MiXCR, one entry per CDR3 protein. Among under 700,000 distinct CDR3 sequences listed, approximately 44% were seen once. This CDR3 is built from 11 residues. Trimming left V 8 bases short and J 5 bases short, with 13 bases between. The V gene's germline CDR1 is SQVTM and CDR2 ANQGSEA. The sequenced sample was peripheral blood or thyroid tissue (not recorded which). The rearrangement links TRBV29-1 to TRBJ2-7; perhaps TRBD2 as D (6 bases). The clonotype was recovered from a woman between 18 and 29 years old with Graves' hyperthyroidism. The CDR3 sequence: CSSQGGNEQYF. The CDR3 DNA reads TGCAGCAGCCAAGGCGGGAACGAGCAGTACTTC.